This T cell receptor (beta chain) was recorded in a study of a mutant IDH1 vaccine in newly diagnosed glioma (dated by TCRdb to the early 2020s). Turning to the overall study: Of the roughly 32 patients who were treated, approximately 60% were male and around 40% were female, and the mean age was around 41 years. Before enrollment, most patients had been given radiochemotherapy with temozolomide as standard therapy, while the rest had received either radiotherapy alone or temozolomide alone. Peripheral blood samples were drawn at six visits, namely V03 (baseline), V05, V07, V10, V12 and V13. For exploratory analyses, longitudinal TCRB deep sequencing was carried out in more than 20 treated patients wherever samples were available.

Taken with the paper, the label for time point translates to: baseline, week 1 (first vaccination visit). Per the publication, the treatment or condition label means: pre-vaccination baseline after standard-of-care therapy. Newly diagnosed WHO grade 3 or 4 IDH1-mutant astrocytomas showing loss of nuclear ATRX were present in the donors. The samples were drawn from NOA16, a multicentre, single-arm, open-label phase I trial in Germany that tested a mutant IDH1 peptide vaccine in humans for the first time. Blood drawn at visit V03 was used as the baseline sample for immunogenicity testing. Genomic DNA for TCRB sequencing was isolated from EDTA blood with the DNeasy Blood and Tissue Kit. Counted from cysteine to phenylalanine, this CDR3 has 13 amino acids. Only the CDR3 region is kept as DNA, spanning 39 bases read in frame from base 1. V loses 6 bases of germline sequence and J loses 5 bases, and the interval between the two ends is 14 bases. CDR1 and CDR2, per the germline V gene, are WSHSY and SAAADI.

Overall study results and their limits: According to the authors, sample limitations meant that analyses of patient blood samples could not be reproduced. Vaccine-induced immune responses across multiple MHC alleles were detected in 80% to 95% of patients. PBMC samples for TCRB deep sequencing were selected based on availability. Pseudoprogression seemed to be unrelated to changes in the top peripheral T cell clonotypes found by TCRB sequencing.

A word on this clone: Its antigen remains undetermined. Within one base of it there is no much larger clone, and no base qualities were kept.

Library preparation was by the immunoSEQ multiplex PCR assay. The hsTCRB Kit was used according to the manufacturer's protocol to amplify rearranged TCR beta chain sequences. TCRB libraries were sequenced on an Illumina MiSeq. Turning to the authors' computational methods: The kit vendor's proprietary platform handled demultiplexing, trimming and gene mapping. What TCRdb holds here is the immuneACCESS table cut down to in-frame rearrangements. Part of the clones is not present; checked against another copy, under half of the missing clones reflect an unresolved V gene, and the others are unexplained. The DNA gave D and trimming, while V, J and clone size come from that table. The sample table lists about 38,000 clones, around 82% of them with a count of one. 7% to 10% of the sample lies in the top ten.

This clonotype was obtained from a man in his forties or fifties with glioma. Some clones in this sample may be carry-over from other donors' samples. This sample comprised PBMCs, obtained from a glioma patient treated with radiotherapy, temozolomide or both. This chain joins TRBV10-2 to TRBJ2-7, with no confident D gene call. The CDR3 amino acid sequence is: CASRSSLLDEQYF. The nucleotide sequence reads TGCGCCAGCAGATCGTCACTTCTGGACGAGCAGTACTTC.